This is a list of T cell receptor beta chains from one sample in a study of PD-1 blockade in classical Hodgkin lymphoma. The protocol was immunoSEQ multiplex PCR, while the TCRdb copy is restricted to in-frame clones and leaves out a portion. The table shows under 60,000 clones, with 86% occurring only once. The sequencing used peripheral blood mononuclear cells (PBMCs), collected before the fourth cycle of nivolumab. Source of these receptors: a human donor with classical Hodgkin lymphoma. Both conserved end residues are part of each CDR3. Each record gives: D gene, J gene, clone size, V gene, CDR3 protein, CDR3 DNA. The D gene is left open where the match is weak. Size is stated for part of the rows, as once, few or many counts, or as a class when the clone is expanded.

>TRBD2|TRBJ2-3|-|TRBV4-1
CASSRTGTSGSSADTQYF
TGCGCCAGCAGCCGAACCGGGACTAGCGGGAGTAGTGCAGATACGCAGTATTTT
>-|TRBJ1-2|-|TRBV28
CASSPGQSYGYTF
TGTGCCAGCAGTCCTGGACAGAGCTATGGCTACACCTTC
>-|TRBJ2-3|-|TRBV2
CASSGETGVSTDTQYF
TGTGCCAGCAGTGGAGAGACAGGCGTTAGCACAGATACGCAGTATTTT
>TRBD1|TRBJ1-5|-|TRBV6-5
CASRQGSNQPQHF
TGTGCCAGCAGACAGGGGAGTAATCAGCCCCAGCATTTT
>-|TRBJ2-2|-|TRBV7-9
CASSLGSGVYTGELFF
TGTGCCAGCAGCTTAGGAAGCGGAGTGTACACCGGGGAGCTGTTTTTT
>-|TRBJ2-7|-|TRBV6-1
CASSEAYEQYF
TGTGCCAGCAGTGAAGCTTACGAGCAGTACTTC
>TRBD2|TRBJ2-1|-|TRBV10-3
CAISAAREFEQFF
TGTGCCATCAGTGCGGCGCGGGAGTTTGAGCAGTTCTTC
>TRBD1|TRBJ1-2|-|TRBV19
CASSLADRLYGYTF
TGTGCCAGTAGTCTAGCGGACAGGCTCTATGGCTACACCTTC
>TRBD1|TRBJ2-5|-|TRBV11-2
CASSLDRGNQETQYF
TGTGCCAGCAGCTTAGACAGGGGGAACCAAGAGACCCAGTACTTC
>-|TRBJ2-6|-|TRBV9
CASSARSGANVLTF
TGTGCCAGCAGCGCCCGCTCTGGGGCCAACGTCCTGACTTTC
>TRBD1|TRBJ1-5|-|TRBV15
CATSRDRGNQPQHF
TGTGCCACCAGCAGGGACAGGGGGAATCAGCCCCAGCATTTT
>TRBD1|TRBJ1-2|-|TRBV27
CASSLRQGWDYGYTF
TGTGCCAGCAGTTTACGACAGGGATGGGACTATGGCTACACCTTC
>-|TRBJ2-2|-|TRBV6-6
CASKKDGTNTGELFF
TGTGCCAGCAAAAAGGACGGAACGAACACCGGGGAGCTGTTTTTT
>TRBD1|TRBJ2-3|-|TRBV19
CASSVTGVGRTDTQYF
TGTGCCAGTAGTGTGACAGGGGTAGGAAGGACAGATACGCAGTATTTT
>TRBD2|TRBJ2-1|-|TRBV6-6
CASSYTGGQNEQFF
TGTGCCAGCAGTTACACGGGGGGGCAGAATGAGCAGTTCTTC
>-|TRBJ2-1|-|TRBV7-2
CASTWDKTYNEQFF
TGTGCCAGCACGTGGGACAAGACCTACAATGAGCAGTTCTTC
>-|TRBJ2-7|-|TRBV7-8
CASSPFRVGSPYEQYF
TGTGCCAGCAGCCCGTTTAGGGTTGGCAGTCCCTACGAGCAGTACTTC
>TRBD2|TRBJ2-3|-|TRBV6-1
CASSGGSGGGSDTQYF
TGTGCCAGCAGTGGAGGTAGCGGGGGGGGGTCAGATACGCAGTATTTT
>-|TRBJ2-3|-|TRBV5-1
CASSLTGHPTDTQYF
TGCGCCAGCAGCTTGACAGGGCACCCCACAGATACGCAGTATTTT
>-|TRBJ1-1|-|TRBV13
CASSLTRTANTEAFF
TGTGCCAGCAGCTTAACTCGGACAGCGAACACTGAAGCTTTCTTT
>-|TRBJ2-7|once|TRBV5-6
CASSPDSHEQYF
TGTGCCAGCAGCCCAGACTCACACGAGCAGTACTTC
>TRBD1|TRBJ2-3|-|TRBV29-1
CSVEGGRGRADTQYF
TGCAGCGTTGAAGGCGGCAGGGGGCGCGCAGATACGCAGTATTTT
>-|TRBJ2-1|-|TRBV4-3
CASSQFFYSGALHEQFF
TGCGCCAGCAGCCAGTTCTTTTATAGCGGAGCCCTCCATGAGCAGTTCTTC
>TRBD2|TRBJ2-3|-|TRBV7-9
CASSLATSGSSTDTQYF
TGTGCCAGCAGCTTAGCTACTAGCGGGAGTTCGACAGATACGCAGTATTTT
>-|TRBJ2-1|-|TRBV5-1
CASSLAGSHEQFF
TGCGCCAGCAGCCTTGCAGGTTCCCATGAGCAGTTCTTC
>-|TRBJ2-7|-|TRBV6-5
CASSYSSGTDDYEQYF
TGTGCCAGCAGTTACTCGTCCGGGACGGACGATTACGAGCAGTACTTC
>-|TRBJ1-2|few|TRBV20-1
CSARDGRGYTF
TGCAGTGCTAGAGATGGCAGAGGCTACACCTTC
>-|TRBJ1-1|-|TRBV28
CASSTHARNLIEAFF
TGTGCCAGCAGTACCCATGCGCGAAACCTGATTGAAGCTTTCTTT
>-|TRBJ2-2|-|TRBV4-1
CATSRIELNTGELFF
TGCGCCACCTCTCGGATAGAACTAAACACCGGGGAGCTGTTTTTT
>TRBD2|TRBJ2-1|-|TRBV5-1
CASSLVGGSSYNEQFF
TGCGCCAGCAGCTTGGTCGGCGGGAGCTCCTACAATGAGCAGTTCTTC
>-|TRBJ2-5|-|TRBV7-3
CASSSSPSKGETQYF
TGTGCCAGCAGCTCGTCCCCTAGTAAAGGAGAGACCCAGTACTTC
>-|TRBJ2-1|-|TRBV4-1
CASSPGLVALNEQFF
TGCGCCAGCAGCCCCGGCCTGGTGGCACTGAATGAGCAGTTCTTC
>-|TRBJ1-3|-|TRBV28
CASSLTRVRNTIYF
TGTGCCAGCAGTTTAACCAGGGTCCGTAACACCATATATTTT
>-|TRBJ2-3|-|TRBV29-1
CSVGYRLTDTQYF
TGCAGCGTTGGTTATAGGTTGACAGATACGCAGTATTTT
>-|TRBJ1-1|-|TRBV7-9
CASSFGQSVAGEAFF
TGTGCCAGCAGCTTTGGACAGTCCGTCGCTGGTGAAGCTTTCTTT
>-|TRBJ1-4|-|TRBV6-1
CASSEEAAPTNEKLFF
TGTGCCAGCAGTGAAGAGGCAGCTCCAACTAATGAAAAACTGTTTTTT
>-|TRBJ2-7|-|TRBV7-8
CASSSTPGYEQYF
TGTGCCAGCAGCAGTACCCCAGGTTACGAGCAGTACTTC
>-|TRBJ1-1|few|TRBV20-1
CSARGQEAFF
TGCAGTGCTAGGGGCCAGGAAGCTTTCTTT
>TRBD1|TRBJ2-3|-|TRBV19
CASSLQGADTQYF
TGTGCCAGTAGTCTTCAGGGGGCAGATACGCAGTATTTT
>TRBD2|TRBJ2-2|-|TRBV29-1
CSVKVGRAPGGELFF
TGCAGCGTTAAAGTCGGGAGGGCCCCAGGCGGGGAGCTGTTTTTT
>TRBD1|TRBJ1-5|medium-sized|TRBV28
CASSLAEGTGELFNQPQHF
TGTGCCAGCAGTTTGGCAGAGGGGACAGGGGAACTATTCAATCAGCCCCAGCATTTT
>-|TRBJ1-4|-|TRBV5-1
CASSPLLAAGSEKLFF
TGCGCCAGCAGCCCGCTCCTAGCAGCAGGGAGTGAAAAACTGTTTTTT
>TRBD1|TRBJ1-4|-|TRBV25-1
CASTSPTGVGEKLFF
TGTGCCAGCACTTCGCCGACAGGGGTCGGTGAAAAACTGTTTTTT
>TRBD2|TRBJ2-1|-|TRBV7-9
CASSLATSGVNEQFF
TGTGCCAGCAGCTTAGCGACTAGCGGGGTCAATGAGCAGTTCTTC
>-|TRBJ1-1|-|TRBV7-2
CASSRGGYTEAFF
TGTGCCAGCAGCCGCGGGGGGTACACTGAAGCTTTCTTT
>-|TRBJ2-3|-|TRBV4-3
CASSQDATGRADTQYF
TGCGCCAGCAGCCAAGATGCAACAGGACGGGCAGATACGCAGTATTTT
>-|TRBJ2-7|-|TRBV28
CASSPGRFYEQYF
TGTGCCAGCAGTCCAGGACGGTTCTACGAGCAGTACTTC
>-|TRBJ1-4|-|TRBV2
CASSEGGLNEKLFF
TGTGCCAGCAGTGAGGGGGGGTTGAACGAAAAACTGTTTTTT
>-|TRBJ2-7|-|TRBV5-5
CASRLDWINEQYF
TGTGCCAGCAGACTGGACTGGATCAACGAGCAGTACTTC
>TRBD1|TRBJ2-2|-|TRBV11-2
CASSAPGQGGTGELFF
TGTGCCAGCAGCGCTCCGGGACAGGGGGGGACCGGGGAGCTGTTTTTT
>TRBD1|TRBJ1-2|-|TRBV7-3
CASSLTPLDRGKGYTF
TGTGCCAGCAGCCTTACTCCGCTCGACAGGGGGAAAGGCTACACCTTC
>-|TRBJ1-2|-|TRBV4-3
CASSQTSQGAANYGYTF
TGCGCCAGCAGCCAAACCTCACAAGGGGCAGCTAACTATGGCTACACCTTC
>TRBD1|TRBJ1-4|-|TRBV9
CASSASAGQGREKLFF
TGTGCCAGCAGCGCCTCCGCCGGACAGGGGCGTGAAAAACTGTTTTTT
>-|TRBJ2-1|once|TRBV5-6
CASNLGQRSYNEQFF
TGTGCCAGCAACTTGGGTCAGCGCTCCTACAATGAGCAGTTCTTC
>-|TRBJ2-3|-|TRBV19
CATTKIRGGGTDTQYF
TGTGCCACAACGAAGATAAGGGGGGGTGGCACAGATACGCAGTATTTT